This TCR beta chain was documented in a study of post-analysis software for immune sequencing data. The CDR3 contains 16 residues. V was cut by 4 bases and J by 11 bases, with 26 bases left in between. Germline V gives CDR1 LGHNA, CDR2 YNFKEQ. Findings of the study overall: Controls had lower frequencies than patients of about 5 TRBV segments, which included TRBV5-6, TRBV5-1 and TRBV20-1.

This clonotype was detected once. Its antigen remains unidentified. The library was made from cDNA and included unique molecular identifiers. TCRdb reprocessed the PCR reads via MiXCR and lists one record per CDR3 protein. This table has 430,000 or so distinct CDR3 sequences, 30% to 45% appearing once. The specimen sequenced was blood. The origin of this receptor is a girl aged 2-15 years with multiple sclerosis. V usage is TRBV4-2 and J usage is TRBJ2-5; D unresolved. CDR3 region: CASSRALEEVGDEQYF. CDR3 in DNA: TGTGCCAGCAGCCGAGCCCTAGAGGAAGTGGGCGATGAGCAGTACTTC.